This TCR beta chain was sequenced for a study of OX40 agonist ivuxolimab in advanced cancers. The data were produced by immunoSEQ multiplex PCR, yet TCRdb's version contains in-frame clones alone and is incomplete. The sample comprises tens of thousands of clones, around four fifths of which are singletons, and 1.5% to 2% rests with the top ten. Blood was sampled at baseline, cycle 4 day 1, and cycle 7 day 1. This TCR came from an adult with an advanced solid tumor such as melanoma, head and neck, liver or kidney cancer. The sequencing here drew on CD4+ or CD8+ T cells sorted from blood, taken in a trial of the OX40 agonist ivuxolimab.

CDR3 coding DNA: TGTGCCAGCTCACCAGCTCGTGACAGCTCCTACGAGCAGTACTTC. It yields the protein CASSPARDSSYEQYF. The chain joins TRBV18 to TRBJ2-7; the D gene is possibly TRBD1 (5 bases). This CDR3 contains 15 residues. V was shortened by 2 bases and J by 0 bases, with 11 bases between the two germline ends. Germline loops: CDR1 KGHSH, CDR2 LQKENI.